This TCR beta chain originates from a study of blood T cell repertoires in COVID-19. In the authors' methods: Amplification from reference gene primers served as the basis for estimated nucleated cell counts. Clones were read by immunoSEQ multiplex PCR, and TCRdb kept only the in-frame ones, dropping some. V and J calls and clone size are given by that table; D and trimming were obtained from the DNA. The sample holds over 55,000 clones, roughly 85% seen once. This clone was found a few times. CDR1 is WNHNN and CDR2 is SYGVQD in the germline V gene (reference sequence). There are 13 residues in the CDR3. V lost 4 bases to trimming and J lost 10 bases, with 14 bases between them.

The receptor comes from a man aged 50 or older with acute or convalescent COVID-19. The rearrangement joins TRBV10-1 to TRBJ2-1; D possibly corresponds to TRBD2 (6 bases). The sample was peripheral blood. CDR3 nucleotide sequence: TGCGCCAGCAGTGGCGGGACTCTAAAAGAGCAGTTCTTC. This sequence encodes CASSGGTLKEQFF.